This T cell receptor (beta chain) was sequenced for a study of control samples from healthy donors and cancer patients. Generated by immunoSEQ multiplex PCR, the TCRdb table keeps only in-frame clones and is missing some. The repertoire holds about 34,000 clones, with 85% to 90% as singletons. V lost 8 bases and J 4 bases, leaving 17 bases between the germline ends. Germline V gene lookup returns CDR1 MNHEY and CDR2 SVGAGI. This CDR3 contains 14 residues. V is TRBV6-5 and J is TRBJ1-2; D is unresolved. The sequenced material came from PBMCs. The clonotype originates from a woman aged 35 to 49 with lung cancer. CDR3 protein: CASEPIRQSYGYTF. The CDR3 coding sequence is TGTGCCAGCGAGCCTATTAGGCAGAGCTATGGCTACACCTTC.